This TCR beta chain was identified during a study of cytomegalovirus exposure and HLA in healthy donors (dated by TCRdb to 2015 to 2018). Regarding the research as a whole: An earlier analysis of several hundred of the donors reported roughly 300 Gb of sequence data and roughly 120 million unique TCR beta sequences obtained from approximately 180 million T cells. The genetic ancestry cluster associated with self-reported Caucasian donors included around four fifths of the 350 to 500 genotyped donors. Using immunosequencing, the study profiled T cell repertoires from 500 to 800 subjects and related those repertoires to cytomegalovirus serostatus. The study aimed to test whether cataloging public T cell receptors could reveal signatures of past pathogen exposure. A separate validation cohort of 90 to 150 different subjects was used in addition to the roughly 700-subject first cohort. The study combined high-throughput TCR immunosequencing, statistical association of individual TCRs with disease status, and machine learning to predict cytomegalovirus infection status. Roughly five DR-DQ haplotypes were treated as single units for association and clustering because of strong linkage in the cohort. An earlier analysis of approximately 580 of the donors used high-throughput TCR beta sequencing to judge whether each TCR beta V gene segment behaved as functional or pseudogenic. An early release covering more than 500 HLA-typed donors comprised about 290 gigabases of sequencing data and 85 million or so unique TCR sequences. Every repertoire in the discovery cohort had been generated on one and the same sequencing platform. Donor age, sex, ethnicity and CMV serostatus were compiled alongside the repertoire data. A later genetic analysis used genome-wide SNP genotypes for about three fifths of the 666 donors, treating that subset as a discovery cohort. A later analysis re-analyzed previously published TCR beta repertoires from several hundred donors and added high-resolution HLA genotyping to study TCR occurrence patterns. Both class I and class II loci were covered by HLA typing, at four-digit resolution. Among some 400 genotyped donors of the cohort, an average of approximately 240,000 unique TCR beta nucleotide sequences was sequenced per donor, of which about 18% were non-productive. In the later analysis, no new phenotypic data were used to find candidate immune exposures; instead, reliance was placed on TCR beta sequences and their occurrence across donors. The number of donors typed differed by locus, with 629-630 for A, B, C, DRB1 and DQB1, approximately 500 for DQA1, under 610 for DPA1, and some 440 for DPB1. What the authors observed across the whole study: Sequencing depth was assumed to be roughly uniform across donors in the presence/absence analyses, though that assumption may not hold. A later genetic analysis associated a missense DCLRE1C variant with V-gene and J-gene trimming of TCR beta chains, and an independent cohort replicated the association. According to a later analysis, TCR association rates differed among HLA loci, with DRB1 alleles showing the most associated TCRs and HLA-C alleles showing the fewest. Three of the identified cytomegalovirus-associated TCR beta chains were confirmed in vitro to be specific for cytomegalovirus antigens. HLA typing was unavailable for some donors at each locus, so association tests used only the typed subset. In an earlier analysis of fewer than 700 of the donors, most TCR beta V segments appeared in productive rearrangements about 87% or about 30% of the time, broadly matching IMGT annotations. When HLA alleles, especially DR and DQ, strongly co-occurred, attributing TCR associations to individual alleles was difficult. A further reported finding was that TCR beta sequences accurately predicted the HLA-A and HLA-B alleles for most subjects in the first cohort. It was suggested by the authors that the approach could potentially be generalized to other disease states and immunological phenotypes. Only TCR beta chains were sequenced in this cohort, and the absence of alpha or paired-chain data limited detectable features. For the cohort, immune exposure information was limited to CMV serostatus. In both the original and validation cohorts, the classifier was reported to diagnose cytomegalovirus status with high specificity and sensitivity. Because counts were too low, some 17 rarely observed V segments, including chromosome 9 orphons, were excluded from the earlier analysis of 500 to 700 of the donors. The study gave a list of about 170 TCR beta chains associated with cytomegalovirus. A cluster of highly shared sequence variants was judged likely to represent a technical artifact of the sequencing pipeline. A later genetic analysis reported fewer N-insertions in productive TCRs among donors in an Asian-associated ancestry cluster than the approximately 700-donor mean. Specific HLA alleles were associated with 15,000 to 20,000 TCR beta sequences at a false discovery rate of 0.05 in a later analysis. In a later analysis, HLA-associated TCR beta chains showed more clonal expansion and lower generation probabilities than non-associated chains that were equally common. A later analysis reported that several top co-occurrence clusters appeared linked to parvovirus B19, influenza, CMV and Epstein-Barr virus. A later analysis found that most CMV-associated TCR beta chains appeared HLA-restricted, with HLA associations seemingly driven largely by CMV exposure. Linkage disequilibrium might explain the correlated functional status among segregating V segments, but an unknown experimental factor could not be ruled out. While some public TCRs were present in many individuals, most TCR sequences turned up only very rarely across donors.

This clone was seen only a few times. It lacks a known antigen. It has no much larger one-base neighbor in the sample; base qualities were not kept. The method was the immunoSEQ multiplex PCR assay. For the multiplex PCR, a mixture combining 60 forward primers for TCR Vbeta segments and 13 reverse primers for TCR Jbeta segments was used. A multiplex PCR assay on genomic DNA amplified the CDR3 region of rearranged TCR beta genes. The amplified TCR beta libraries were sequenced on the Illumina HiSeq System as 87-base-pair reads. The paper's processing steps were these. Across the 670 or so repertoires, a later analysis counted 60 million to 90 million unique TCR beta chains, roughly 11 million of which were shared by at least two donors. Raw reads were error-corrected and collapsed into unique sequences with a nearest-neighbor algorithm that merged closely related sequences to remove PCR and sequencing errors. V, D and J gene segments were assigned by aligning CDR3 sequences to IMGT reference sequences. For a sequence to be retained, a match of at least six nucleotides to both a V gene segment and a J gene segment was required. Rearrangements were called productive when the CDR3 lacked stop codons and stayed in frame with V and J; all others were non-productive. CDR3 was defined according to IMGT convention as the region running from the second conserved V-encoded cysteine to the conserved J-encoded phenylalanine. Sequences without an unambiguous match to a single V gene segment were excluded from the earlier analysis of a few hundred of the donors. In an earlier analysis of approximately 590 of the donors, a V segment was called functional when productive rearrangements were above 56.7%, and segregating when the standard deviation between donors exceeded 5%. To diagnose cytomegalovirus status from the catalog of TCR beta chain sequences, a statistical classification framework was built. In a later analysis, V and J genes were assigned by comparing TCR nucleotide sequences against IMGT/GENE-DB human TR gene sequences. Using the TCRdist pipeline, a later analysis assigned CDR3 sequences along with most-parsimonious VDJ recombination scenarios. In a later analysis, each TCR beta chain was defined by its CDR3 amino acid sequence together with its V-gene family, and reads without a unique V-gene family were excluded. As a way to deal with suspected cross-contamination and a sequencing artifact, a later analysis dropped approximately 590 nucleotide sequences that were highly shared and had low generation probability. In a later analysis, a clonal expansion index for each public chain was calculated from normalized within-repertoire ranks of inferred template counts. In a later analysis, generation probabilities were computed with a VDJ recombination model fitted to out-of-frame rearrangements, and the resulting probabilities were checked against IGoR. A later analysis scored TCR-TCR, TCR-HLA and TCR-CMV co-occurrence with hypergeometric tests, applying a repertoire-size bias correction to TCR pairs. To estimate false discovery rates, a later analysis permuted the HLA or CMV assignments 20 times. A later analysis grouped co-occurring TCRs with DBSCAN, adding TCRdist sequence similarity when clustering within HLA-allele-positive subsets. Co-occurrence clustering excluded repertoires with fewer than 30,000 or more than 120,000 public chains, plus five with anomalous nucleotide sharing. What TCRdb holds here is the immuneACCESS table cut down to in-frame rearrangements. Part of the clones is not present; checked against another copy, under half of the missing clones reflect an unresolved V gene, and the others are unexplained. V, J and clone size are taken as reported in that table, and D and trimming were inferred from the DNA itself. Across this sample there are over 75,000 clones, with approximately 65% seen only once. The biggest ten clones account for approximately 2.1% of the sample.

In total, approximately 610 healthy bone marrow donors made up the cohort. All cohort members were sampled while nominally healthy, although unrecorded immune exposures were likely present. The donor was CMV seronegative and belonged to the group of approximately 320 seronegative cohort members. Every donor gave a peripheral blood sample, and the peripheral blood mononuclear cells from that sample were used for TCR beta sequencing. The Qiagen DNeasy Blood Extraction Kit was used to extract genomic DNA from the blood cell samples. What was sequenced was PBMCs. The receptor's source is a man aged 25-45 years in good health and CMV-seronegative.

The CDR3 protein: CASGAYEQYF. The nucleotides read TGTGCCTCCGGGGCCTACGAGCAGTACTTC. The rearrangement joined TRBV6-1 to TRBJ2-7; tentative D gene TRBD2, with 5 bases matching. Per the germline V gene, MNHNS is the CDR1 and SASEGT is the CDR2. The cysteine opens and the phenylalanine closes a CDR3 of 10 amino acids. Only CDR3 DNA is held: 30 bases, read in frame from base 1. The V end loses 11 bases and the J end loses 2 bases, and a stretch of 7 bases separates them.